This T cell receptor (beta chain) comes out of a study of T cell repertoires in cytomegalovirus infection. Notes on the study in general: The ex vivo response was dominated by HLA-C-restricted CMV-specific TCR beta clonotypes.

TCRdb re-called the reads through MiXCR, storing one row per CDR3 protein. Among almost 300,000 distinct CDR3 sequences, 8% to 10% were seen once, and the ten largest hold about 2.3%. The V gene lost 4 bases and the J gene lost 4 bases, with 29 bases spanning the gap. Germline V gene sequence: CDR1 SEHNR, CDR2 FQNEAQ (reference sequence). The CDR3 is 19 amino acids. A word on this clonotype: The target antigen is unknown.

The sequenced sample was PBMCs. The V and J genes are TRBV7-9 and TRBJ2-7; possibly TRBD2 for D (5 bases). This clonotype originated in a human donor in good health (CMV status not recorded). Some clones in this sample may be carry-over from other donors' samples. The CDR3 DNA reads TGTGCCAGCAGCTCCCCTGTCGGGAAGGCCTTAAATCGGGCTTACGAGCAGTACTTC. Translating it yields CASSSPVGKALNRAYEQYF.